The TCR beta chain under discussion was sequenced for a study of T cells after yellow fever vaccination. General study results and limits: Researchers report a weaker secondary response that nonetheless peaked faster, day 5 versus 15. Subsequent booster samples again held most clones from primary vaccination (around 96% CD4, about 90% CD8).

Germline V gene sequence: CDR1 SQVTM, CDR2 ANQGSEA. This CDR3 is 14 amino acids long. Trimming took 0 bases from V and 8 from J, leaving 14 bases between them. The study made its TCR cDNA through 5'RACE template switching. That step introduced a universal primer site along with UMIs. TCRdb reanalysed the 5' RACE reads using MiXCR and keeps one entry per CDR3 protein. Of roughly 94,000 distinct CDR3 sequences listed, almost 9% are singletons. The receptor was isolated from a man aged 18 to 29 who received the YFV17D yellow fever vaccine. This specimen was CD8+ T cells not binding an NS4B(214-222) dextramer, sorted from PBMCs, taken around 15 days after the first yellow fever vaccination. V gene TRBV29-1 combines with J gene TRBJ2-1; a possible D gene is TRBD2 (7 bases). The CDR3 sequence: CSVEEGGAPDEQFF. In DNA, the CDR3 is TGCAGCGTTGAAGAAGGGGGGGCGCCGGATGAGCAGTTCTTC.